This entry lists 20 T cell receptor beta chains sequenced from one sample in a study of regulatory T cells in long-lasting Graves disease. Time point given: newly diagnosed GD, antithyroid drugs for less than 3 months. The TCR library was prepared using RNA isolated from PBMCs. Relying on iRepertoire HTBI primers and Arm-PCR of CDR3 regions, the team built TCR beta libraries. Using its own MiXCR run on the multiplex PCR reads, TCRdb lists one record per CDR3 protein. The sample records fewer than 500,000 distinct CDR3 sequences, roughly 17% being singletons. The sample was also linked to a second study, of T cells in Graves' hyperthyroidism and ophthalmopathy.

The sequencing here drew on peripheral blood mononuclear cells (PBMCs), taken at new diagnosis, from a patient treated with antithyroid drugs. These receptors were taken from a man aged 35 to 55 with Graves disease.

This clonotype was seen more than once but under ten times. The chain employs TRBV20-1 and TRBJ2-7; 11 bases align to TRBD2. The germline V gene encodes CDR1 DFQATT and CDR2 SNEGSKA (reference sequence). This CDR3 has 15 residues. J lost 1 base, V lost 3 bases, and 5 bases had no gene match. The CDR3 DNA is TGCAGTGCTAGCGACTGGACTAGCGGGTCCTACGAGCAGTACTTC. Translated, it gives CSASDWTSGSYEQYF.

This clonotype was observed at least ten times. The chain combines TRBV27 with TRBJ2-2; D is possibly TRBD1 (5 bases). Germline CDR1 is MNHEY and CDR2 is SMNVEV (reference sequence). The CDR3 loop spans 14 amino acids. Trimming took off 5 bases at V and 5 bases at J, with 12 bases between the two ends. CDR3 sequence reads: CASSPQPGTGELFF. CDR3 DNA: TGTGCCAGCAGTCCCCAACCAGGGACCGGGGAGCTGTTTTTT.

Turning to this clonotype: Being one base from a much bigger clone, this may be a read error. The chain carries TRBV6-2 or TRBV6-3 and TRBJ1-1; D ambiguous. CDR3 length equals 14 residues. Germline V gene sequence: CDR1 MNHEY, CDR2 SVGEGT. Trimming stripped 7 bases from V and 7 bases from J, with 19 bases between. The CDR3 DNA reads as TGTGCCAGCACCTTAGAGTCGCGTGACATTGAAGCTTTCTTT. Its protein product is CASTLESRDIEAFF.

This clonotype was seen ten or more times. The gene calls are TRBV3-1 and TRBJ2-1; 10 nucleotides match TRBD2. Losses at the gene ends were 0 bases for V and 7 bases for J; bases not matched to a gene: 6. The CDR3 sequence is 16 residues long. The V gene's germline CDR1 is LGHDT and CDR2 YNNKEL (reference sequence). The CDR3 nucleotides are TGTGCCAGCAGCCAAGAATCTAGCGGGAGATTTAATGAGCAGTTCTTC. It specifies CASSQESSGRFNEQFF.

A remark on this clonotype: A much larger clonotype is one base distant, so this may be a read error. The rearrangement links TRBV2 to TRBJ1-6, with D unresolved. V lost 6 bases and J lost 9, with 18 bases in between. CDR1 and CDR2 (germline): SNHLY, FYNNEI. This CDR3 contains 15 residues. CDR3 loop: CASRPRGEGVSPLHF. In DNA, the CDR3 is TGTGCCAGCAGGCCCCGCGGGGAGGGAGTTTCACCCCTCCACTTT.

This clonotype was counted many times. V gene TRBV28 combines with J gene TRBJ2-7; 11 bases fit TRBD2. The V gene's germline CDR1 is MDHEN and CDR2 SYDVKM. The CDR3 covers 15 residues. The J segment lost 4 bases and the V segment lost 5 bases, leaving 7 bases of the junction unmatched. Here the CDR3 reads CASSRLAGMVYEQYF. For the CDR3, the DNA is TGTGCCAGCAGTCGACTAGCGGGAATGGTGTACGAGCAGTACTTC. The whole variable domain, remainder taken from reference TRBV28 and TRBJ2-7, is DVKVTQSSRYLVKRTGEKVFLECVQDMDHENMFWYRQDPGLGLRLIYFSYDVKMKEKGDIPEGYSVSREKKERFSLILESASTNQTSMYLCASSRLAGMVYEQYFGPGTRLTVT.

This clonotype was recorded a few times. The CDR3 loop reads CAISGASVTEAFF. CDR3 sequence (DNA): TGTGCCATCAGCGGGGCATCAGTCACTGAAGCTTTCTTT. The chain combines TRBV10-3 with TRBJ1-1, with a possible D match to TRBD1 (5 bases). Trimming took off 6 bases at V and 4 bases at J, with 12 bases between the two ends. This CDR3 comprises 13 residues. Germline V gene lookup returns CDR1 ENHRY and CDR2 SYGVKD.

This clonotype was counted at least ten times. CDR3 bases: TGTGCCAGCAGCAGAGGACTTGATACGCAGTATTTT. Protein product: CASSRGLDTQYF. This sequence joins TRBV7-9 and TRBJ2-3; tentative D call: TRBD2 (5 bases). The CDR3 is 12 amino acids. V was trimmed by 5 bases and J by 6 bases, leaving 9 bases between them. Germline V gives CDR1 SEHNR, CDR2 FQNEAQ (reference sequence).

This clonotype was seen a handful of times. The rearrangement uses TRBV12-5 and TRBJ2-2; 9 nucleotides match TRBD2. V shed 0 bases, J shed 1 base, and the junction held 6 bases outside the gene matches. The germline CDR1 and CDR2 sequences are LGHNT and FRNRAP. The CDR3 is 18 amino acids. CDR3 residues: CASGLVLLAGQNTGELFF. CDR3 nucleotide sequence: TGTGCTAGTGGTTTGGTACTGCTAGCGGGGCAGAACACCGGGGAGCTGTTTTTT.

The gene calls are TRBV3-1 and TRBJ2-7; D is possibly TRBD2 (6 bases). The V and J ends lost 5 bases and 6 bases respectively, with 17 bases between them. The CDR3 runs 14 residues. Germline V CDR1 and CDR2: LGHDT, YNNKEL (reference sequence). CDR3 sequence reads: CASSSFPGEGEQYF. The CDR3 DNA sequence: TGTGCCAGCAGCTCATTTCCGGGGGAAGGCGAGCAGTACTTC.

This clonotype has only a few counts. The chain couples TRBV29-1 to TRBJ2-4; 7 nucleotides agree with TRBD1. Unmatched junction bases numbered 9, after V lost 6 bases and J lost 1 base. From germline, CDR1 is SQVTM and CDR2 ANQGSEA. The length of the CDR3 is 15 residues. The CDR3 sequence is CSVRPDRRAKNIQYF. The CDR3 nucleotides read TGCAGCGTGAGACCGGACAGGAGGGCCAAAAACATTCAGTACTTC.

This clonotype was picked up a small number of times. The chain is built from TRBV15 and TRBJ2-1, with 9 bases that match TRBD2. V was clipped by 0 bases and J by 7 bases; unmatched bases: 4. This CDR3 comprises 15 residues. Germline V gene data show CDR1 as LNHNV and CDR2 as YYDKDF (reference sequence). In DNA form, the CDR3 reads TGTGCCACCAGCAGAGAACTAGCGGGCAATAATGAGCAGTTCTTC. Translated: CATSRELAGNNEQFF.

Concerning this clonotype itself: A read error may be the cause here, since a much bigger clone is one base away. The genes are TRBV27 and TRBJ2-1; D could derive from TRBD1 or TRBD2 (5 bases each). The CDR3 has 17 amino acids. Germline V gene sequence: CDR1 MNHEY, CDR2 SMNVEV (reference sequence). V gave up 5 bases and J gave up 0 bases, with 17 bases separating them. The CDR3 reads CASSVSGRSSSYNEQFF. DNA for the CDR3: TGTGCCAGCAGTGTTTCGGGGCGGAGCTCCTCCTACAATGAGCAGTTCTTC.

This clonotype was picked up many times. The CDR3 reads CASSWVVGQETQYF. Written as DNA, the CDR3 is TGTGCCAGCAGTTGGGTGGTCGGCCAAGAGACCCAGTACTTC. The rearrangement links TRBV28 to TRBJ2-5; D uncertain. Trimming pared 4 bases from V and 1 base from J, leaving 10 bases between. The CDR3 is made up of 14 amino acids. CDR1 and CDR2 (germline): MDHEN, SYDVKM.

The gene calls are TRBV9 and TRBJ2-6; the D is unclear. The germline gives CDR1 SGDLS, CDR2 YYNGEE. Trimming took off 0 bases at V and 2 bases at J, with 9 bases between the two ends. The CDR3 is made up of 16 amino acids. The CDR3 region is CASSVGILPGANVLTF. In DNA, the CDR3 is TGTGCCAGCAGCGTAGGTATACTCCCTGGGGCCAACGTCCTGACTTTC. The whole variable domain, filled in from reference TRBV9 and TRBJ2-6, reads DSGVTQTPKHLITATGQRVTLRCSPRSGDLSVYWYQQSLDQGLQFLIQYYNGEERAKGNILERFSAQQFPDLHSELNLSSLELGDSALYFCASSVGILPGANVLTFGAGSRLTVL.

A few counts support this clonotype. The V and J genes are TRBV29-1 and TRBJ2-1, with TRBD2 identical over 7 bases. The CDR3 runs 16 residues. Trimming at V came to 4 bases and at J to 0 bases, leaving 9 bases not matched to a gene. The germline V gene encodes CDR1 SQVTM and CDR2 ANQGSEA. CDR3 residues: CSVARPSGSSYNEQFF. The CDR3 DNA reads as TGCAGCGTTGCCCGGCCTAGCGGAAGCTCCTACAATGAGCAGTTCTTC.

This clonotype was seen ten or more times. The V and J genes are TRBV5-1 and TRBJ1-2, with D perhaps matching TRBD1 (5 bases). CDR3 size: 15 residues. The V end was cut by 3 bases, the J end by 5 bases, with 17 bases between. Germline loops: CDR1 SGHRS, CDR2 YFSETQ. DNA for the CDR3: TGCGCCAGCAGCTCCATGCCAGGGAGGGAATATGGCTACACCTTC. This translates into CASSSMPGREYGYTF.

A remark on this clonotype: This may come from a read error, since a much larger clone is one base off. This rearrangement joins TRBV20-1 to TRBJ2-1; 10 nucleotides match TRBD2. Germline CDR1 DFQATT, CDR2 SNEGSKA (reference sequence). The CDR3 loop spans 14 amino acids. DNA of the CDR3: TGCAGTACTAGAGATAGCGGGAGGAGGGATAAGCAGTTCTTC. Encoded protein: CSTRDSGRRDKQFF.

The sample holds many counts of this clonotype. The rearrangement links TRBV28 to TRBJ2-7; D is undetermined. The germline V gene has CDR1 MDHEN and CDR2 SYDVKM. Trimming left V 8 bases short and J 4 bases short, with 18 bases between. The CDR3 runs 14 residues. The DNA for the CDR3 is TGTGCCAGCGCTGGGTCGGCAGAGAATTACGAGCAGTACTTC. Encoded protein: CASAGSAENYEQYF.

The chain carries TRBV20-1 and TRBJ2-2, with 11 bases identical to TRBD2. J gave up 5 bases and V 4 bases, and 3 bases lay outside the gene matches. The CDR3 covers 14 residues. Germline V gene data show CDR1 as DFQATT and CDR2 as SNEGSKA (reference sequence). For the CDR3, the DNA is TGCAGTGCTACCCTAGCGGGAGGTACCGGGGAGCTGTTTTTT. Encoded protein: CSATLAGGTGELFF.